This T cell receptor (beta chain) was found in a study of blood T cell repertoires in COVID-19. Study summary: From T cells, B-cell-depleted T cells, or PBMCs came the material, which was cDNA or gDNA.

Categorization into cohorts depended on clinical history that participants reported. TCRdb's copy holds only in-frame clones and misses some; the assay was immunoSEQ multiplex PCR. The repertoire holds approximately 300,000 clones, with 80% to 90% as singletons. The clonotype comes from a woman under 40 who had recovered from COVID-19. The sample taken for sequencing was PBMCs or T cells enriched from blood (not recorded which).

The CDR3 is CASSQDRVYGYTF. CDR3 coding DNA: TGTGCCAGCAGTCAGGACAGGGTCTATGGCTACACCTTC. The chain has TRBV6-5 and TRBJ1-2; 8 nucleotides match TRBD1. Germline V lookup: CDR1 MNHEY, CDR2 SVGAGI. The V gene end was trimmed by 5 bases and the J gene end by 4 bases; junction bases not matched to a gene: 3. The CDR3 is made up of 13 amino acids.